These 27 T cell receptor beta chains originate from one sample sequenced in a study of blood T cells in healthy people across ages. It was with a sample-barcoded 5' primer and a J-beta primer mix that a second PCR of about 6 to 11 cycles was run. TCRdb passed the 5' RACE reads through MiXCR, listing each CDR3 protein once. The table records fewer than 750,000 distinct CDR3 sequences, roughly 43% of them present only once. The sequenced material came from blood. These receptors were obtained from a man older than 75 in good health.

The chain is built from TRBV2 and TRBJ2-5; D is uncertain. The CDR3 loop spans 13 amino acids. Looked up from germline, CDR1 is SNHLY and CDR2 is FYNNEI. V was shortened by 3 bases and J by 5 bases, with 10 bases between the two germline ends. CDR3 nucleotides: TGTGCCAGCAGTGATGAGCAGCTGGAGACCCAGTACTTC. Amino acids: CASSDEQLETQYF.

The CDR3: CASSRFGTDDYEQYF. The CDR3 bases are TGTGCCAGCAGCCGATTCGGGACAGACGACTACGAGCAGTACTTC. This sequence joins TRBV9 and TRBJ2-4; 7 bases match TRBD1. The end of the DNA fits TRBJ2-7 better, so the J call may be wrong. Germline V gene sequence: CDR1 SGDLS, CDR2 YYNGEE. The CDR3 contains 15 residues.

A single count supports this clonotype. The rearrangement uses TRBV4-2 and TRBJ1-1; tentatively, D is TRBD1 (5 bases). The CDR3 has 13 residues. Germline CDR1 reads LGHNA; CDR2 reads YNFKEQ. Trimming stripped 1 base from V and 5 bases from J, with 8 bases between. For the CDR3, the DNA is TGTGCCAGCAGCCAAGGTACAGGTACTGAAGCTTTCTTT. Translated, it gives CASSQGTGTEAFF.

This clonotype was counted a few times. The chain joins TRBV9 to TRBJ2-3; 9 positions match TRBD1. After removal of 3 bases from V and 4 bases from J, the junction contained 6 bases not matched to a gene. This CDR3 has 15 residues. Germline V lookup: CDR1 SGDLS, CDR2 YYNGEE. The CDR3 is CASSDTGGSPDTQYF. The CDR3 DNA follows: TGTGCCAGCAGCGACACAGGGGGCTCCCCAGATACGCAGTATTTT.

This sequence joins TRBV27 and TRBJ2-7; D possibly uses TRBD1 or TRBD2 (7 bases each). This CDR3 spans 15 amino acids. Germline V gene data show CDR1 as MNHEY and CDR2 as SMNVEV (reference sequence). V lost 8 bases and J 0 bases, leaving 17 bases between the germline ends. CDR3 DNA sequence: TGTGCCAGCGGGAGGGACAGTCAAAGCTCCTACGAGCAGTACTTC. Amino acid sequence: CASGRDSQSSYEQYF.

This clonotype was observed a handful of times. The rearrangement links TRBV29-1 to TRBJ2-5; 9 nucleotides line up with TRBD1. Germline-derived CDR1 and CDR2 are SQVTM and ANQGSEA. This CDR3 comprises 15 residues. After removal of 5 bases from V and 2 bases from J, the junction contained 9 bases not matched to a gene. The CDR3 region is CSVTLQGAGQETQYF. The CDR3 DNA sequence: TGCAGCGTTACCCTACAGGGGGCAGGACAAGAGACCCAGTACTTC.

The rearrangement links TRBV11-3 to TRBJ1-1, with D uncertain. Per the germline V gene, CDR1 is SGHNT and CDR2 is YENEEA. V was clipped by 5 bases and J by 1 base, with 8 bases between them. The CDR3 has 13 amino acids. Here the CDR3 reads CASSLDWNTEAFF. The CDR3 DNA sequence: TGTGCCAGCAGCCTCGATTGGAACACTGAAGCTTTCTTT.

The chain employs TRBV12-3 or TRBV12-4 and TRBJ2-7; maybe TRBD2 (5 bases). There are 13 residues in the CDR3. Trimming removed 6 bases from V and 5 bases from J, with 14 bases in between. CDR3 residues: CASSRLGGDEQYF. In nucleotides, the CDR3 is TGTGCCAGCAGCCGTCTAGGAGGCGACGAGCAGTACTTC.

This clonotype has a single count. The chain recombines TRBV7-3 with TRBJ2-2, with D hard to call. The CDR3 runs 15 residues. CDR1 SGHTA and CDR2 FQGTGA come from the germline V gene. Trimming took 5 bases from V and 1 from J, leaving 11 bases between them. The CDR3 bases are TGTGCCAGCAGCGTCCAGACTTGGAACACCGGGGAGCTGTTTTTT. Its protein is CASSVQTWNTGELFF. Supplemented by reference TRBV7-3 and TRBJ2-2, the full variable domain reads GAGVSQTPSNKVTEKGKYVELRCDPISGHTALYWYRQSLGQGPEFLIYFQGTGAADDSGLPNDRFFAVRPEGSVSTLKIQRTERGDSAVYLCASSVQTWNTGELFFGEGSRLTVL.

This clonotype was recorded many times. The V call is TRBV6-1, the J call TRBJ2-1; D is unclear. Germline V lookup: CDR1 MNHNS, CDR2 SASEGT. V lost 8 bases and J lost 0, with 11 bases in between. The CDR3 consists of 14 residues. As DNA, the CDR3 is TGTGCCAGCGGGCCCGCAAGCTCCTACAATGAGCAGTTCTTC. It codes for CASGPASSYNEQFF.

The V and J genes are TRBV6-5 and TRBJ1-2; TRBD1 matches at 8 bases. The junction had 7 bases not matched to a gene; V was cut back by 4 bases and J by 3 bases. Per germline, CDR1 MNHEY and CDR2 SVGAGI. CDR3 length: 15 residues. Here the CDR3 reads CASSSPATGDYGYTF. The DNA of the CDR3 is TGTGCCAGCAGTTCACCCGCGACAGGGGACTATGGCTACACCTTC.

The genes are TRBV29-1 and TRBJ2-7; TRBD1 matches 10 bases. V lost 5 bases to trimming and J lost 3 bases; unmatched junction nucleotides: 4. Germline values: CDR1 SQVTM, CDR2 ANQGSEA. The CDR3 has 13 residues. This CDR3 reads CSVSRTGGYEQYF. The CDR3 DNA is TGCAGCGTTAGTAGGACAGGGGGCTACGAGCAGTACTTC.

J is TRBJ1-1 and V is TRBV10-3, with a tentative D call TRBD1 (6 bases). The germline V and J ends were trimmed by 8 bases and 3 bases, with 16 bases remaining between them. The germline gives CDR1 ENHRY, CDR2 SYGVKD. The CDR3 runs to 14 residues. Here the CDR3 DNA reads TGTGCCATCCGGGACACAGTAATGGACACTGAAGCTTTCTTT. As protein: CAIRDTVMDTEAFF.

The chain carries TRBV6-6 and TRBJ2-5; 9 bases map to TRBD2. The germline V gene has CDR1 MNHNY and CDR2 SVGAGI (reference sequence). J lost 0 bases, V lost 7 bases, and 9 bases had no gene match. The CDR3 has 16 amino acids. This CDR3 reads CASNPGASGDQETQYF. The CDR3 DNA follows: TGTGCCAGCAACCCCGGGGCTAGCGGGGACCAAGAGACCCAGTACTTC.

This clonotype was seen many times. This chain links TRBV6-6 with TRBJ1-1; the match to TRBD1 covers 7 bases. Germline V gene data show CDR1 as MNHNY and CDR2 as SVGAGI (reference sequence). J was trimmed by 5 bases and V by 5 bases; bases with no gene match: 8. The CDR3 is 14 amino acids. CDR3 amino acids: CASSPDRVGTEAFF. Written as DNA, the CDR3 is TGTGCCAGCAGTCCCGACAGGGTGGGAACTGAAGCTTTCTTT.

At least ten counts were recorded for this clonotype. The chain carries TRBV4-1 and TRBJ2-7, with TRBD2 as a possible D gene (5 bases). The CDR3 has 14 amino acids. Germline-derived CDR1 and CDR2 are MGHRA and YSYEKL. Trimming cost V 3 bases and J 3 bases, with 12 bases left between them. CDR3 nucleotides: TGCGCCAGCAGCCAGCCTCTCGAGGGCTACGAGCAGTACTTC. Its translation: CASSQPLEGYEQYF.

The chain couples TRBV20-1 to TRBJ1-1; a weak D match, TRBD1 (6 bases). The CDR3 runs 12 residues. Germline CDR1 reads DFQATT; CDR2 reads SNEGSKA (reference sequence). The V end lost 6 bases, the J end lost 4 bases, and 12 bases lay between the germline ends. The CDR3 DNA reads TGCAGTGCCTCCCTGGGGGCCACTGAAGCTTTCTTT. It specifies CSASLGATEAFF.

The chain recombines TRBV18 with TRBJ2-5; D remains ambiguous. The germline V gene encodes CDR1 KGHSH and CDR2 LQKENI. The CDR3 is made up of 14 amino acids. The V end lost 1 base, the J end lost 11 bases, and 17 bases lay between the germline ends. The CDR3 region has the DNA TGTGCCAGCTCACCACAAGGTCGTGCATTTGAGCAGTACTTC. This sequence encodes CASSPQGRAFEQYF.

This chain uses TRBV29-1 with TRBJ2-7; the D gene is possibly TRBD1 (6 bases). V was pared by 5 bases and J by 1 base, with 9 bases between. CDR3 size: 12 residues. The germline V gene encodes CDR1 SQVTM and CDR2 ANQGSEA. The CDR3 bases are TGCAGCGTTCAGGGGCCTTCCTACGAGCAGTACTTC. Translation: CSVQGPSYEQYF.

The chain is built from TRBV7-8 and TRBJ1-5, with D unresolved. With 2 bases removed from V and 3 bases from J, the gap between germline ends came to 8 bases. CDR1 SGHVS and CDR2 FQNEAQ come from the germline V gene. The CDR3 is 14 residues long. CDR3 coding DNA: TGTGCCAGCAGCTTACTAGGGAACAATCAGCCCCAGCATTTT. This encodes CASSLLGNNQPQHF.

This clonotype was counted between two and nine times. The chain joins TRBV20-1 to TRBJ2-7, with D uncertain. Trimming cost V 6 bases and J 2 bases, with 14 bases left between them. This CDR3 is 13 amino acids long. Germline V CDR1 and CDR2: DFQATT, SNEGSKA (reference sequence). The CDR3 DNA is TGCAGTGCACCAAGTAGGGCCCCCTACGAGCAGTACTTC. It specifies CSAPSRAPYEQYF.

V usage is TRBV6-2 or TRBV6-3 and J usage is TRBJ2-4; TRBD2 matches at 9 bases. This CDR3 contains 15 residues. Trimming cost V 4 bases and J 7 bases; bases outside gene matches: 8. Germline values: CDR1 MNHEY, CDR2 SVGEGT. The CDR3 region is CASSLGSSGANIQYF. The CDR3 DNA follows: TGTGCCAGCAGTTTGGGGTCTAGCGGGGCGAACATTCAGTACTTC.

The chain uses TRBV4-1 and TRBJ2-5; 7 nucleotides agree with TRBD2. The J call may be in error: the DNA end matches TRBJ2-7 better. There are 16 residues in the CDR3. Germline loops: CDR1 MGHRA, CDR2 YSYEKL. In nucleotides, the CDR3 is TGCGCCAGCAGCCATGATGCGGATGGCGGGAGCTACGAGCAGTACTTC. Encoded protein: CASSHDADGGSYEQYF.

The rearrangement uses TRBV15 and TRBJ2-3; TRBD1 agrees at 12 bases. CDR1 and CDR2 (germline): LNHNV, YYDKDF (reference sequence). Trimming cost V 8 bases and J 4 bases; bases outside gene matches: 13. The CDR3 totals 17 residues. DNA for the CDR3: TGTGCCACCTCCCCCCGGGACAGGGGGCGCCCAGCAGATACGCAGTATTTT. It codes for CATSPRDRGRPADTQYF.

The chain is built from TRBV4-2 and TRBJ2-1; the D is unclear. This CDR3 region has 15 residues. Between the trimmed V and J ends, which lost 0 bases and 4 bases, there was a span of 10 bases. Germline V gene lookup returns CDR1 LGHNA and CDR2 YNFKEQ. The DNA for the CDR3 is TGTGCCAGCAGCCAAGATAGGAAGACTTACAATGAGCAGTTCTTC. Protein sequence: CASSQDRKTYNEQFF.

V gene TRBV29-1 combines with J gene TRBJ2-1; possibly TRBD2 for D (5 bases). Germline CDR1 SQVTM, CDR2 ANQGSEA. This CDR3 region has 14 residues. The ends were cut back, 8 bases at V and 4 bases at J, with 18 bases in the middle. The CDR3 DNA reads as TGCAGCCTCGGGAACCAGAACAATTACAATGAGCAGTTCTTC. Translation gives CSLGNQNNYNEQFF.

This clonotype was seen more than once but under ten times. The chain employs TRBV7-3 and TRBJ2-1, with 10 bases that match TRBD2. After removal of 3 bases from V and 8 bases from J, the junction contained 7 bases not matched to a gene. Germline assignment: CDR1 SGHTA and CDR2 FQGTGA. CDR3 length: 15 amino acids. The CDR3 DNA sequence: TGTGCCAGCAGCTTCGAACTAGCGGGGTTGGATGAGCAGTTCTTC. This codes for CASSFELAGLDEQFF.